Following are 20 T cell receptor beta chains from one sample sequenced in a study of T cells after yellow fever vaccination. TCRdb ran MiXCR on the 5' RACE reads and lists one entry per CDR3 protein. This repertoire shows some 5,000 distinct CDR3 sequences, 3% to 4.5% found once; its top ten account for approximately 60%. The sample was PBMCs, either bulk or a sorted T-cell subset (CD4+, CD8+, memory, or dextramer-sorted; not recorded which), taken 15 days after the yellow fever booster vaccination. These TCRs come from a man younger than 40 who received the YFV17D yellow fever vaccine.

This clonotype is classed as medium-sized. The J gene is TRBJ2-7, the V gene TRBV25-1; a weak D match, TRBD2 (7 bases). CDR3 length: 15 amino acids. The V end lost 3 bases, the J end lost 8 bases, and 20 bases lay between the germline ends. CDR1 is MGHDK, CDR2 SYGVNS, per germline. The CDR3 region is CASSDLTGGQEKQYF. As DNA, the CDR3 is TGTGCCAGCAGTGACCTTACCGGGGGGCAAGAGAAGCAGTACTTC.

This clonotype was observed many times. V is TRBV7-9 and J is TRBJ2-1; D tentatively fits TRBD1 or TRBD2 (6 bases each). V gave up 5 bases and J gave up 8 bases, with 16 bases separating them. The germline gives CDR1 SEHNR, CDR2 FQNEAQ (reference sequence). This CDR3 is built from 14 residues. CDR3 in DNA: TGTGCCAGCAGCGAAGTAGGGGGGATCGATGAGCAGTTCTTC. This codes for CASSEVGGIDEQFF.

This clonotype came up many times. The gene calls are TRBV11-2 and TRBJ2-5; D call uncertain. The germline V gene has CDR1 SGHAT and CDR2 FQNNGV. V lost 1 base and J lost 5, with 14 bases in between. CDR3 length: 15 amino acids. The CDR3 region has the DNA TGTGCCAGCAGCTTAGTACTGGGATGGGGTGAGACCCAGTACTTC. It encodes CASSLVLGWGETQYF.

This clonotype has at least ten counts. The chain is built from TRBV7-2 and TRBJ2-3; unclear D gene. V lost 5 bases, J lost 2 bases, and 5 bases lay in between. Germline V gives CDR1 SGHTA, CDR2 FQGNSA. This CDR3 is built from 12 residues. The CDR3 sequence is CASSPPTDTQYF. The CDR3 DNA sequence: TGTGCCAGCAGCCCCCCCACAGATACGCAGTATTTT.

In its sample, this clonotype ranks as medium-sized. The rearrangement joins TRBV20-1 to TRBJ2-5, with 12 bases lining up with TRBD2. The CDR3 covers 15 residues. From germline, CDR1 is DFQATT and CDR2 SNEGSKA (reference sequence). The junction had 7 bases not matched to a gene; V was cut back by 3 bases and J by 5 bases. CDR3 protein: CSARSSGRALETQYF. In nucleotides, the CDR3 is TGCAGTGCTAGGTCTAGCGGGAGGGCTTTGGAGACCCAGTACTTC.

This clonotype was observed many times. The V call is TRBV19, the J call TRBJ2-2, with 14 bases that match TRBD2. J gave up 7 bases and V 7 bases, and 8 bases lay outside the gene matches. CDR1 LNHDA and CDR2 SQIVND come from the germline V gene (reference sequence). There are 16 residues in the CDR3. CDR3 DNA sequence: TGTGCCAGTACGCCCCACGGACTAGCGGGAGGCGGGGAGCTGTTTTTT. Its protein product is CASTPHGLAGGGELFF.

This clonotype is labeled medium-sized. This chain joins TRBV28 and TRBJ2-2, with 7 bases matching TRBD2. Germline CDR1 MDHEN, CDR2 SYDVKM. The CDR3 is made up of 13 amino acids. J lost 5 bases, V lost 11 bases, and 8 bases had no gene match. The CDR3 nucleotides are TGTGCCGGGGCTAGCGGAGTGACCGGGGAGCTGTTTTTT. It encodes CAGASGVTGELFF.

This clonotype was counted at least ten times. This rearrangement joins TRBV27 to TRBJ2-5; possible D gene TRBD2, 6 bases. V lost 1 base, J lost 1 base, and 13 bases lay in between. Per the germline V gene, CDR1 is MNHEY and CDR2 is SMNVEV (reference sequence). CDR3 length equals 16 residues. The CDR3 DNA reads as TGTGCCAGCAGTTTATGGGCAGAGGGAGGCCAAGAGACCCAGTACTTC. Protein sequence: CASSLWAEGGQETQYF.

At least ten counts were recorded for this clonotype. The V and J genes are TRBV18 and TRBJ2-7; D remains ambiguous. The CDR3 loop spans 14 amino acids. Germline V gene sequence: CDR1 KGHSH, CDR2 LQKENI. V gave up 3 bases and J gave up 2 bases, with 11 bases separating them. CDR3 sequence (DNA): TGTGCCAGCTCACCTGAAAACAGCGCCTACGAGCAGTACTTC. Its translation: CASSPENSAYEQYF.

By sample fraction, this clonotype is medium-sized. The rearrangement joins TRBV20-1 to TRBJ2-5, with TRBD1 matching 7 bases. V lost 7 bases to trimming and J lost 0 bases; unmatched junction nucleotides: 5. The CDR3 totals 13 residues. Germline V gene data show CDR1 as DFQATT and CDR2 as SNEGSKA (reference sequence). The CDR3 DNA follows: TGCAGTGGTACGACAGGGAACCAAGAGACCCAGTACTTC. Protein: CSGTTGNQETQYF.

This clonotype was found many times. The V gene is TRBV20-1, the J gene TRBJ2-2; D might be TRBD2 (5 bases). V was trimmed by 6 bases and J by 0 bases, leaving 8 bases between them. CDR1 and CDR2 (germline): DFQATT, SNEGSKA (reference sequence). The CDR3 extends over 13 amino acids. CDR3 bases: TGCAGTGCGAAGCGGACGAACACCGGGGAGCTGTTTTTT. As protein: CSAKRTNTGELFF.

This clonotype was recorded at least ten times. The V gene is TRBV20-1, the J gene TRBJ2-7; unclear D gene. Germline V gene data show CDR1 as DFQATT and CDR2 as SNEGSKA (reference sequence). Trimming took 6 bases from V and 0 from J, leaving 12 bases between them. The CDR3 runs 13 residues. The CDR3: CSAPTPRSYEQYF. The CDR3 DNA is TGCAGTGCCCCCACCCCCCGCTCCTACGAGCAGTACTTC.

This clonotype was counted ten times or more. This chain connects TRBV24-1 to TRBJ2-1; D uncertain. The CDR3 runs 11 residues. CDR1 and CDR2 from the germline V gene are KGHDR and SFDVKD. Trimming stripped 9 bases from V and 10 bases from J, with 12 bases between. The DNA of the CDR3 is TGTGCCACCGCCCCGGTTCGGGAGCAGTTCTTC. It translates to CATAPVREQFF.

This clonotype was recorded many times. The chain couples TRBV20-1 to TRBJ1-5; D is unresolved. Trimming removed 6 bases from V and 0 bases from J, with 18 bases in between. The CDR3 length is 16 residues. CDR1 is DFQATT, CDR2 SNEGSKA, per germline (reference sequence). In DNA form, the CDR3 reads TGCAGTGCCCCATACGAAGGTTCGCTTAGCAATCAGCCCCAGCATTTT. As protein: CSAPYEGSLSNQPQHF.

This clonotype was found many times. The chain carries TRBV5-4 and TRBJ2-7; 13 positions agree with TRBD2. The V gene's germline CDR1 is SGHNT and CDR2 YYREEE (reference sequence). Trimming removed 0 bases from V and 3 bases from J; junction bases left unmatched: 9. CDR3 length equals 18 residues. Written as DNA, the CDR3 is TGTGCCAGCAGCTTGGATGGACTAGCGGGAGCTCAACTCTACGAGCAGTACTTC. Protein: CASSLDGLAGAQLYEQYF.

This clonotype turned up a few times. The genes are TRBV5-4 and TRBJ2-3; 7 positions match TRBD2. The CDR3 spans 15 residues. V trimming: 2 bases; J trimming: 3 bases; junction bases outside the gene matches: 6. CDR1 is SGHNT, CDR2 YYREEE, per germline (reference sequence). DNA of the CDR3: TGTGCCAGCAGCTTAGGCGGGAGCGATACAGATACGCAGTATTTT. Translation gives CASSLGGSDTDTQYF.

This clonotype has a count of ten or more. The V and J genes are TRBV12-3 or TRBV12-4 and TRBJ2-3; 7 bases map to TRBD1. The junction had 27 bases not matched to a gene; V was cut back by 3 bases and J by 3 bases. The CDR3 has 22 amino acids. The CDR3, as DNA: TGTGCCAGCAGTTTCCCGTGCGGGTCTCATCGGGTCAAGGGGGCAGGGACAGATACGCAGTATTTT. Translation: CASSFPCGSHRVKGAGTDTQYF.

This clonotype was observed a few times. The genes are TRBV7-2 and TRBJ2-7; D unresolved. The V end was cut by 5 bases, the J end by 2 bases, with 16 bases between. Germline values: CDR1 SGHTA, CDR2 FQGNSA. The CDR3 is made up of 15 amino acids. Written as DNA, the CDR3 is TGTGCCAGCAGCCACACCTACGGCCACCCCTACGAGCAGTACTTC. Encoded protein: CASSHTYGHPYEQYF. The full variable domain, completed using reference TRBV7-2 and TRBJ2-7, is GAGVSQSPSNKVTEKGKDVELRCDPISGHTALYWYRQSLGQGLEFLIYFQGNSAPDKSGLPSDRFSAERTGGSVSTLTIQRTQQEDSAVYLCASSHTYGHPYEQYFGPGTRLTVT.

This clonotype occurred many times. This sequence joins TRBV7-7 and TRBJ1-1; D is unclear. Trimming left V 8 bases short and J 0 bases short, with 10 bases between. CDR1 SSHAT and CDR2 FNYEAQ come from the germline V gene (reference sequence). There are 13 residues in the CDR3. Here the CDR3 DNA reads TGTGCCAGCTCAGCGGATTTGAACACTGAAGCTTTCTTT. Amino acids: CASSADLNTEAFF.

This clonotype was counted at least ten times. The chain recombines TRBV9 with TRBJ2-3, with 8 bases fitting TRBD2. The CDR3 extends over 15 amino acids. The V gene's germline CDR1 is SGDLS and CDR2 YYNGEE. The junction had 2 bases not matched to a gene; V was cut back by 0 bases and J by 2 bases. CDR3 sequence (DNA): TGTGCCAGCAGCGTAGCGGGAGGGAACACAGATACGCAGTATTTT. Residues: CASSVAGGNTDTQYF.